The source of this T cell receptor (beta chain) is a study of blood T cells in healthy people across ages. Then a second PCR, running roughly 7 to 11 cycles, was carried out with a sample-barcoded 5' primer and a J-beta primer mix. From the 5' RACE reads, TCRdb called clonotypes with MiXCR, one entry per CDR3 protein. This table has approximately 1.5 million distinct CDR3 sequences, approximately 42% appearing once. The CDR3 has 15 residues. Germline lookup yields CDR1 MNHEY and CDR2 SVGEGT. Whole-study findings and limits: The recorded TCR beta diversity per million T cells decreased in a roughly linear manner with age. A strong correlation was seen between TCR beta diversity and naive T cell percentage.

A note on this clonotype: What it binds is not known. One junction end disagrees with the germline gene, perhaps due to a read error.

The chain carries TRBV6-2 or TRBV6-3 and TRBJ2-1; D is possibly TRBD1 (6 bases). The receptor's source is a woman younger than 35 in good health. Sequenced input: blood. The CDR3 DNA is TGTGCCAGCAGTTACAGGGGGAGCTCCTACACTGAGCAGTTCTTC. Translated: CASSYRGSSYTEQFF.